This passage covers 3 T cell receptor beta chains from one sample sequenced in a study of CD8 T cells in ankylosing spondylitis. TCRdb reanalysed the 5' RACE reads using MiXCR and keeps one entry per CDR3 protein. This sample has almost 250,000 distinct CDR3 sequences, with 30% to 35% found just once. Sequenced: blood, either unsorted or a sorted T cell fraction (not recorded which). The source is a male donor with ankylosing spondylitis or in good health (not recorded which).

The chain is built from TRBV7-8 and TRBJ2-1; no clear D. Germline loops: CDR1 SGHVS, CDR2 FQNEAQ. CDR3 length: 14 amino acids. Between the trimmed V and J ends, which lost 3 bases and 4 bases, there was a span of 10 bases. CDR3 in DNA: TGTGCCAGCAGCTTCGACTTGGCATACAATGAGCAGTTCTTC. This translates into CASSFDLAYNEQFF.

The chain is built from TRBV28 and TRBJ2-7; 9 positions match TRBD1. V lost 3 bases and J lost 3; bases outside the gene matches: 3. This CDR3 comprises 14 residues. The germline gives CDR1 MDHEN, CDR2 SYDVKM. The CDR3 DNA sequence: TGTGCCAGCAGTTTCACGGACAGGGGCTACGAGCAGTACTTC. Translating it yields CASSFTDRGYEQYF.

This clonotype was found a few times. J is TRBJ2-1 and V is TRBV5-6; 8 bases agree with TRBD1. CDR1 and CDR2 from the germline V gene are SGHDT and YYEEEE. V trimming: 0 bases; J trimming: 5 bases; junction bases outside the gene matches: 4. The CDR3 extends over 15 amino acids. The CDR3 region is CASSLARGPNNEQFF. The CDR3 nucleotides are TGTGCCAGCAGCTTGGCCAGGGGGCCCAACAATGAGCAGTTCTTC.